This T cell receptor beta chain was retrieved from a study of shared clonotypes between healthy human individuals. Assay: immunoSEQ multiplex PCR; the TCRdb copy retains only in-frame clones and omits some. The sample carries about 800,000 clones, about 97% recorded once. This CDR3 region has 14 residues. Naive CD8 isolation took CD45RO-negative cells positively selected for CCR7 and excluded terminally differentiated effector memory CD45RA+ cells. This chain uses TRBV7-5 with TRBJ2-2; TRBD2 is taken as the D call from the table, unchecked against the DNA. TRBV7-5 has pseudogene status. This clonotype was obtained from a man in his thirties or forties in good health. Source material: naive CD8+ T cells sorted from blood. This chain's CDR3 is CARSALPLTGELFF. CDR3 coding DNA: TGTGCCAGAAGCGCACTCCCCCTAACCGGGGAGCTGTTTTTT.